A single sample is the source of the 4 T cell receptor beta chains below, sequenced in a study of T cell responses to AZD1222 COVID-19 vaccine. This table comes from immunoSEQ multiplex PCR, and its TCRdb copy is limited to in-frame clones, with some not included. The table has around 120,000 clones, 88% seen once. This specimen consisted of peripheral blood, obtained on day 0 of MenACWY control vaccination. The receptors originated from an adult in good health.

The genes are TRBV11-2 and TRBJ2-4; 11 nucleotides line up with TRBD2. This CDR3 region has 15 residues. CDR1 SGHAT and CDR2 FQNNGV come from the germline V gene. V shed 5 bases, J shed 7 bases, and the junction held 7 bases outside the gene matches. For the CDR3, the DNA is TGTGCCAGCAGCATTCCGGGACTAGCGGACAACATTCAGTACTTC. It translates to CASSIPGLADNIQYF.

The chain joins TRBV19 to TRBJ2-7; weak D call: TRBD1 (6 bases). Trimming cost V 3 bases and J 5 bases, with 17 bases left between them. Germline CDR1 reads LNHDA; CDR2 reads SQIVND (reference sequence). This CDR3 has 15 residues. CDR3: CASSIDLMSGDEQYF. Here the CDR3 DNA reads TGTGCCAGTAGTATCGACCTTATGTCAGGGGACGAGCAGTACTTC.

The chain combines TRBV10-1 with TRBJ2-7; D may be TRBD1 or TRBD2 (6 bases each). There are 18 residues in the CDR3. Per germline, CDR1 WNHNN and CDR2 SYGVQD (reference sequence). Trimming took 6 bases from V and 0 from J, leaving 24 bases between them. CDR3 in DNA: TGCGCCAGCAGAAAGGGGATTGGGGGGACAACAAGCTCCTACGAGCAGTACTTC. Protein product: CASRKGIGGTTSSYEQYF.

The chain carries TRBV6-5 and TRBJ2-7, with D possibly matching TRBD2 (5 bases). In germline, CDR1 is MNHEY, CDR2 SVGAGI. V lost 6 bases and J 2 bases, leaving 14 bases between the germline ends. This CDR3 comprises 14 residues. CDR3 bases: TGTGCCAGCAGCCCACAACGGGGAACCTACGAGCAGTACTTC. Translating it yields CASSPQRGTYEQYF.